This is a list of T cell receptor beta chains from one sample in a study of cytomegalovirus exposure and HLA in healthy donors. Profiled with immunoSEQ multiplex PCR; TCRdb holds only in-frame clones, not every one. The sample shows fewer than 130,000 clones, 74% of them seen only once. The sequenced sample was PBMCs. The receptors stem from a man aged 45-60 years in good health and CMV-seropositive. Each CDR3 is given with its conserved first and last residue. A D gene is named only where the DNA matches it firmly. The size field is filled for only some rows; it gives once, few, many or a size class.

j_gene	abundance	v_gene	len	d_gene	CDR3nt	CDR3aa
TRBJ1-1	-	TRBV5-1	14	-	TGCGCCAGCAGCTTGGCAGGGATTGGCGCTGAAGCTTTCTTT	CASSLAGIGAEAFF
TRBJ1-5	-	TRBV7-8	14	-	TGTGCCAGCAGCCCTGGTCAGGGCAATCAGCCCCAGCATTTT	CASSPGQGNQPQHF
TRBJ1-2	-	TRBV4-1	15	-	TGCGCCAGCAGCCAAGTTTCAGGGGCTAACTATGGCTACACCTTC	CASSQVSGANYGYTF
TRBJ1-2	-	TRBV2	14	-	TGTGCCAGCAGTGATGACAGGCAAAACTATGGCTACACCTTC	CASSDDRQNYGYTF
TRBJ2-1	-	TRBV5-1	15	TRBD2	TGCGCCAGCAGCTTGACTAGCGGGTCAGGTTATGAGCAGTTCTTC	CASSLTSGSGYEQFF
TRBJ1-5	-	TRBV5-1	14	-	TGCGCCAGCAGCTTGGATCTCAGGGGCCAGCCCCAGCATTTT	CASSLDLRGQPQHF
TRBJ1-1	-	TRBV19	14	-	TGTGCCAGTGCGAGGAGTCAGCAACACACTGAAGCTTTCTTT	CASARSQQHTEAFF
TRBJ1-4	-	TRBV7-6	16	TRBD1	TGTGCCAGCAGCTTAGGGACAGGGGCGCTCTCTGAAAAACTGTTTTTT	CASSLGTGALSEKLFF
TRBJ1-4	-	TRBV6-6	16	TRBD1	TGTGCCAGCAGTTACGGGGGGACAGGGGGCGGTGAAAAACTGTTTTTT	CASSYGGTGGGEKLFF
TRBJ2-3	-	TRBV11-3	13	-	TGTGCCAGCTCCCAGCGGGTAGATGATACGCAGTATTTT	CASSQRVDDTQYF
TRBJ2-7	few	TRBV7-8	14	-	TGTGCCAGCAGCTTAGACTTTCCGTCCTACGAGCAGTACTTC	CASSLDFPSYEQYF
TRBJ1-1	-	TRBV7-3	15	TRBD1	TGTGCCAGCAGCCTACAGGGGGGGGTGAACACTGAAGCTTTCTTT	CASSLQGGVNTEAFF
TRBJ1-5	-	TRBV13	14	TRBD1	TGTGCCAGCAGCTCGGACAGGGGGAATCAGCCCCAGCATTTT	CASSSDRGNQPQHF
TRBJ2-6	-	TRBV9	14	-	TGTGCCAGCAGCCCTAACCGTGGGGCCAACGTCCTGACTTTC	CASSPNRGANVLTF
TRBJ1-1	-	TRBV2	13	TRBD1	TGTGCCAGCAGTGCGGACAGGGAGACTGAAGCTTTCTTT	CASSADRETEAFF
TRBJ2-1	-	TRBV27	13	TRBD2	TGTGCCAGCAGTTCATCAAGCGGGATCGAGCAGTTCTTC	CASSSSSGIEQFF
TRBJ1-2	-	TRBV7-7	12	-	TGTGCCAGCTCGGCGGCGGTAAGGGGCTACACCTTC	CASSAAVRGYTF
TRBJ1-1	-	TRBV6-1	13	-	TGTGCCAGCAGCCTACAGGTAATCAATCCGGCTTTCTTT	CASSLQVINPAFF
TRBJ1-2	-	TRBV4-2	14	-	TGTGCCAGCAGCCAAGACCGAGGGAACTATGGCTACACCTTC	CASSQDRGNYGYTF
TRBJ1-6	-	TRBV2	14	-	TGTGCCAGCAGTGGGGAGGGGGATAATTCACCCCTCCACTTT	CASSGEGDNSPLHF
TRBJ1-2	-	TRBV10-2	14	TRBD1	TGCGCCAGCAGTGAGTCGACTTGGGACAGGGCTTACACCTTC	CASSESTWDRAYTF
TRBJ1-4	-	TRBV25-1	16	TRBD1	TGTGCCAGCAGTGTCCTCACAGGGGGCGGGGGTGAAAAACTGTTTTTT	CASSVLTGGGGEKLFF
TRBJ1-1	-	TRBV19	16	TRBD1	TGTGCCAGTAGTATTGGGCAGGGGGCAAGGGGAACTGAAGCTTTCTTT	CASSIGQGARGTEAFF
TRBJ2-1	few	TRBV6-4	16	TRBD2	TGTGCCAGCAGAGAACTAGCGGGGGGCGACTACAATGAGCAGTTCTTC	CASRELAGGDYNEQFF
TRBJ2-7	-	TRBV6-1	14	TRBD1	TGTGCCAGCGGAGGGGACAGGCGCGCCTACGAGCAGTACTTC	CASGGDRRAYEQYF
TRBJ1-3	-	TRBV28	15	-	TGTGCCAGCAGTTCCGGACAGTTCTCTGGAAACACCATATATTTT	CASSSGQFSGNTIYF
TRBJ2-1	-	TRBV5-1	17	TRBD2	TGCGCCAGCAGCTCGGGACTAGCGGGAACTTCCTACAATGAGCAGTTCTTC	CASSSGLAGTSYNEQFF
TRBJ2-7	-	TRBV4-2	17	TRBD2	TGTGTCAGCAGCCAAGATCTTGTTACTAGCGGAGTTTACGAGCAGTACTTC	CVSSQDLVTSGVYEQYF
TRBJ2-5	-	TRBV5-4	13	-	TGTGCCAGCAGGGGGGAGGTTCTAGAGACCCAGTACTTC	CASRGEVLETQYF
TRBJ2-7	-	TRBV5-4	14	TRBD2	TGTGCCAGCAGCCCCGGGACTAGCGGATACGAGCAGTACTTC	CASSPGTSGYEQYF
TRBJ2-1	-	TRBV11-2	14	TRBD2	TGTGCCAGCAGCCCCCACAGCGGGAGGAATGAGCAGTTCTTC	CASSPHSGRNEQFF
TRBJ1-1	-	TRBV25-1	16	TRBD1	TGTGCCAGCAGTGAATGGGCAGGGGGCCTGAACACTGAAGCTTTCTTT	CASSEWAGGLNTEAFF
TRBJ1-2	-	TRBV2	14	-	TGTGCCAGCAGTTTAGGGGGAACTAACTATGGCTACACCTTC	CASSLGGTNYGYTF
TRBJ1-2	-	TRBV28	15	-	TGTGCCAGCAGCCCCGCGCGGCGGGCCTACAATGGCTACACCTTC	CASSPARRAYNGYTF
TRBJ2-3	-	TRBV19	11	-	TGTGCCACAAGAGGAGCAGATACGCAGTATTTT	CATRGADTQYF
TRBJ2-7	-	TRBV19	15	-	TGTGCCAGTAGTATTGATGTCTCCGGTTTGAACGAGCAGTACTTC	CASSIDVSGLNEQYF
TRBJ1-1	-	TRBV18	14	TRBD1	TGTGCCAGCTCACCATGGCAGGGGGGTACTGAAGCTTTCTTT	CASSPWQGGTEAFF
TRBJ2-2	-	TRBV9	14	-	TGTGCCAGCAGCGTAGGCGGGGTAGGCGGGGAGCTGTTTTTT	CASSVGGVGGELFF
TRBJ2-7	-	TRBV5-8	13	-	TGTGCCAGCAGCTTCGGAGTTTTCTACGAGCAGTACTTC	CASSFGVFYEQYF